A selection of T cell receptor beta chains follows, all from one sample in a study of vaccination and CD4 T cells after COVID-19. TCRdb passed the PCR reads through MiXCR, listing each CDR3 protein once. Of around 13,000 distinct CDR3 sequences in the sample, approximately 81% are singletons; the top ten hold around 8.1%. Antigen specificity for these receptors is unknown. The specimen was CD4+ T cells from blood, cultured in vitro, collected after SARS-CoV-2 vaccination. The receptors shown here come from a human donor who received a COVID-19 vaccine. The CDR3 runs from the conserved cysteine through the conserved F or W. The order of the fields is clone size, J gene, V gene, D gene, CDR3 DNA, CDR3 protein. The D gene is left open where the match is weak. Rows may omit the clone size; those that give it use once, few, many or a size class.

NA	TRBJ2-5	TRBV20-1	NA	TGCAGTGCTATAGATAGGGTTCAAGAGACCCAGTACTTC	CSAIDRVQETQYF
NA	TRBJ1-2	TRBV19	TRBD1	TGTGCCACCTGGCAGGGGGGGAATTATGGCTACACCTTC	CATWQGGNYGYTF
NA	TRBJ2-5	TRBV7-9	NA	TGTGCCAGCAGCTTAGCGGGACGGACCTCCGCCCAGTACTTC	CASSLAGRTSAQYF
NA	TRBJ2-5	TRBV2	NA	TGTGCCAGCAGTGTCGCAGGGGGGCTAGAGACCCAGTACTTC	CASSVAGGLETQYF
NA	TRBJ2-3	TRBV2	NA	TGTGCCAGCTTTGCGGGGAGCACAGATACGCAGTATTTT	CASFAGSTDTQYF
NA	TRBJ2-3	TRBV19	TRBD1	TGTGCCAGTAGCCCAGGGACAGGGACGACCGATACGCAGTATTTT	CASSPGTGTTDTQYF
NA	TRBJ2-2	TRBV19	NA	TGTGCCAGTAGTAATAGTAGGTACACCGGGGAGCTGTTTTTT	CASSNSRYTGELFF
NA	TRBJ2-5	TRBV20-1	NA	TGCAGTGTCCGCTCCTGGCAGCAAGAGACCCAGTACTTC	CSVRSWQQETQYF
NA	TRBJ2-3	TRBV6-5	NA	TGTGCCAGCAGTTACACACCGACAGATACGCAGTATTTT	CASSYTPTDTQYF
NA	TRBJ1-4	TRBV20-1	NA	TGCAGTGTAAAATTGGGCAGGGGTAATGAAAAACTGTTTTTT	CSVKLGRGNEKLFF
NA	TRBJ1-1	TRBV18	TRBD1	TGTGCCAGCTCACCAGGGACAGTGAACACTGAAGCTTTCTTT	CASSPGTVNTEAFF
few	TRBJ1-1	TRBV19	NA	TGTGCCAGTAGTAGCTCAGACCTCCTGAACACTGAAGCTTTCTTT	CASSSSDLLNTEAFF
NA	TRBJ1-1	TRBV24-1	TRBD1	TGTGCCACCAGTGACAATGACAGGGGTATTGAAGCTTTCTTT	CATSDNDRGIEAFF
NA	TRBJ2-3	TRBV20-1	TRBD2	TGCAGTGCCCCAGAACCGGGACTAGCGGGGGGGATAACAGATACGCAGTATTTT	CSAPEPGLAGGITDTQYF
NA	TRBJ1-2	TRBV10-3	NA	TGTGCCACGGCAGAGCCGCAAGACTATGGCTACACCTTC	CATAEPQDYGYTF
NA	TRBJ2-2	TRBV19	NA	TGTGCCAGTAGTATAGATGGGAGCCGCACCGGGGAGCTGTTTTTT	CASSIDGSRTGELFF
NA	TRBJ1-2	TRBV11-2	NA	TGTGCCAGCAGCTTACATGGTAGAGGCTACACCTTC	CASSLHGRGYTF
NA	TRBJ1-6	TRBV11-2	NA	TGTGCCAGCAGCTTAGAAGGCGCAGGGTACAGCTCCTATAATTCACCCCTCCACTTT	CASSLEGAGYSSYNSPLHF
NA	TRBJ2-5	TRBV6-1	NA	TGTGCCAGCAGTCCACAGGGAAACCCCGGGCAAGAGACCCAGTACTTC	CASSPQGNPGQETQYF
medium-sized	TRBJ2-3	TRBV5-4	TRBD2	TGTGCCAGCAGCTTGGTTGCGGGGGGAGAGACAGATACGCAGTATTTT	CASSLVAGGETDTQYF
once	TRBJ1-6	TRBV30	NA	TGTGCCTGGAGTCCACGTTCCGGTTGGGCGTCACCCCTCCACTTT	CAWSPRSGWASPLHF
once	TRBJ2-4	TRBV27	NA	TGTGCCAGCAGTATCCAGACTAGAACGGACATTCAGTACTTC	CASSIQTRTDIQYF
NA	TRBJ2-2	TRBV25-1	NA	TGTGCCAGCAGTGTGACACCGAACACCGGGGAGCTGTTTTTT	CASSVTPNTGELFF
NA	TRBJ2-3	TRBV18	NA	TGTGCCAGCTCCCAGGGTACTGGCACAGATACGCAGTATTTT	CASSQGTGTDTQYF
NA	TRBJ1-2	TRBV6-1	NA	TGTGCCAGCAGCCGGGGATTGGGTGGCTACACCTTC	CASSRGLGGYTF
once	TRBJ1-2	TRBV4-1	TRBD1	TGCGCCAGCAGCCAAGAGGGGACACAGGGGTACGGCTACACCTTC	CASSQEGTQGYGYTF
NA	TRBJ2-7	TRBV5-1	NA	TGCGCCAGCAGCCGGGACCAAGCCTACGAGCAGTACTTC	CASSRDQAYEQYF
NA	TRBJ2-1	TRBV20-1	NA	TGCAGTGCCTTTGACAGGTCTTACAATGAGCAGTTCTTC	CSAFDRSYNEQFF
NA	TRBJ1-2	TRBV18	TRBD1	TGTGCCAGCTCACCCTCCCCGGAGGGGGCGGGAGGCTACACCTTC	CASSPSPEGAGGYTF
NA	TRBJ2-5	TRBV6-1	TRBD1	TGTGCCAGCAACCCCGGACAGGGGGAGGAGACCCAGTACTTC	CASNPGQGEETQYF
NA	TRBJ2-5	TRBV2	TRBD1	TGTGCCAGCAGTTTGGGGACAGGGGATGAGACCCAGTACTTC	CASSLGTGDETQYF
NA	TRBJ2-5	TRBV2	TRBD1	TGTGCCAGCAGTCGGGGACAGGGGGTGTCTGGAGAGACCCAGTACTTC	CASSRGQGVSGETQYF
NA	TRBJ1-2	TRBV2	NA	TGTGCCAGCACCCTCGAGAGGGTAGGGTCCTTTGGCTACACCTTC	CASTLERVGSFGYTF
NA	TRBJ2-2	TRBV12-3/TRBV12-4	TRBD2	TGTGCCAGCAGTCAACTAGCGGGGGTGACCGGGGAGCTGTTTTTT	CASSQLAGVTGELFF
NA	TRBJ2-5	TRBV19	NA	TGTGCCAGTAGTATTGCCGGGCCTCCCCAAGAGACCCAGTACTTC	CASSIAGPPQETQYF
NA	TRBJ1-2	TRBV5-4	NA	TGTGCCAGCAGCCTATACGGGGGGCAGGGGTATGGCTACACCTTC	CASSLYGGQGYGYTF
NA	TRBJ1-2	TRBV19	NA	TGTGCCAGTAGTAAACAGGGTGACTATGGCTACACCTTC	CASSKQGDYGYTF
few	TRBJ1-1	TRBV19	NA	TGTGCCAGTAGTCCGACACGGCCCTCAACTGAAGCTTTCTTT	CASSPTRPSTEAFF
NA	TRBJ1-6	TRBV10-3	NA	TGTGCCATCAGTGAATACAGAGTGTCCCCCCACTCCTATAATTCACCCCTCCACTTT	CAISEYRVSPHSYNSPLHF
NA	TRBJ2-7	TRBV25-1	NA	TGTGCCAGCAGTAGGAGCACCGCGGGACAGCACTACCAGCAGTACTTC	CASSRSTAGQHYQQYF
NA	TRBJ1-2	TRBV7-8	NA	TGTGCCAGCAGCTCCCCAGCGGGCGAGCGGAGCTATGGCTACACCTTC	CASSSPAGERSYGYTF
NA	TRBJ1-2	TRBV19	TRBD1	TGTGCCAGCAACCCCGGGGGACAGGCATTTAACTATGGCTACACCTTC	CASNPGGQAFNYGYTF
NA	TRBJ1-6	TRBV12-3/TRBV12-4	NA	TGTGCCAGCACTTCAACAGGTGTCTCACCCCTCCACTTT	CASTSTGVSPLHF
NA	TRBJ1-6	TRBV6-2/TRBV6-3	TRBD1	TGTGCCAGCAGCAACGGACAGGCCTTGGGTTCACCCCTCCACTTT	CASSNGQALGSPLHF
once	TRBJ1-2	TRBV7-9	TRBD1	TGTGCCAGCAGCCGACAGGGGTGGAGAGGCTACACCTTC	CASSRQGWRGYTF
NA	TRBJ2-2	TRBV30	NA	TGTGCCTGTAGAATTACCAACACCGGGGAGCTGTTTTTT	CACRITNTGELFF
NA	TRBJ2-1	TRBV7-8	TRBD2	TGTGCCAGCAGCCTCGCTCTAGCGGGGACGCTCGGTGAGCAGTTCTTC	CASSLALAGTLGEQFF
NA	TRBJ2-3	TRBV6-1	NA	TGTGCCAGCAGCCGACGCGGTAGCACAGATACGCAGTATTTT	CASSRRGSTDTQYF
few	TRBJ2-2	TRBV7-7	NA	TGTGCCAGCAGCGATAGTCCCTACGGGGAGCTGTTTTTT	CASSDSPYGELFF
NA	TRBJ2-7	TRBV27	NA	TGTGCCAGCAGTTTCTCGCAGGGGAGCGAGCAGTACTTC	CASSFSQGSEQYF